This T cell receptor (beta chain) was profiled in a study of cytomegalovirus exposure and HLA in healthy donors. In the PCR, 60 Vbeta and 13 Jbeta primers were used. TCRdb keeps only in-frame clones here, not all; method: immunoSEQ multiplex PCR. The sample lists nearly 200,000 clones; 77% were seen once. V gave up 6 bases and J gave up 4 bases, with 20 bases separating them. CDR1 MDHEN and CDR2 SYDVKM come from the germline V gene. The CDR3 loop spans 16 amino acids. The rearrangement links TRBV28 to TRBJ2-3; a possible D gene is TRBD2 (7 bases). Sample: PBMCs. The source is a woman between 25 and 40 years old in good health and CMV-seropositive. Here the CDR3 reads CASSPPGEGVADTQYF. For the CDR3, the DNA is TGTGCCAGCAGCCCCCCCGGGGAGGGGGTGGCAGATACGCAGTATTTT. The whole variable domain, filled in from reference TRBV28 and TRBJ2-3, reads DVKVTQSSRYLVKRTGEKVFLECVQDMDHENMFWYRQDPGLGLRLIYFSYDVKMKEKGDIPEGYSVSREKKERFSLILESASTNQTSMYLCASSPPGEGVADTQYFGPGTRLTVL.